This TCR beta chain was obtained from a study of cytomegalovirus exposure and HLA in healthy donors. Study-level findings and limits: For most subjects, TCR beta sequences were reported to predict HLA-A and HLA-B alleles with accuracy. CMV antigen specificity was confirmed in vitro for three CMV-associated chains. Data from an earlier analysis indicated that most TCR beta V segments were productive either about 90% or about 30% of the time.

Researchers ran the PCR with 60 Vbeta and 13 Jbeta primers. Assay: immunoSEQ multiplex PCR; the TCRdb copy retains only in-frame clones and omits some. This sample has about 130,000 clones, with over 80% found just once. Everyone who donated was a healthy bone marrow donor. This CDR3 is 14 amino acids long. V gave up 5 bases and J gave up 0 bases; unmatched junction bases: 3. Germline CDR1 MNHNS, CDR2 SASEGT. With respect to this clone: The target antigen is unknown.

Sequencing was performed on PBMCs. The clonotype was recovered from a man aged 18 to 29 in good health and CMV-seropositive. V usage is TRBV6-1 and J usage is TRBJ2-7; 8 bases fit TRBD1. CDR3 sequence reads: CASSWTGPSYEQYF. The CDR3 coding sequence is TGTGCCAGCAGTTGGACAGGGCCCTCCTACGAGCAGTACTTC.